This T cell receptor beta chain was captured in a study of CD8 T cells in Susac syndrome. Across the study: Five or six sequenced Susac syndrome patients had clinically active disease, while 8 or 9 were in remission.

The authors reverse transcribed about 0.45 to 1 ug RNA with random hexamers. It was immunoSEQ multiplex PCR that amplified TCR beta CDR3 across 54 Vbeta and 13 Jbeta. TCRdb recomputed calls from the immunoSEQ multiplex PCR reads with MiXCR, one row per CDR3 protein. The table has under 200,000 distinct CDR3 sequences, around 95% seen once; the top ten hold approximately 0.16%. Germline lookup yields CDR1 SGHRS and CDR2 YFSETQ. CDR3 size: 17 residues. V was clipped by 2 bases and J by 0 bases; unmatched bases: 5. The sequence came from a human donor with Susac syndrome. Material: CD8+ T cells from PBMCs. The chain combines TRBV5-1 with TRBJ2-1; 10 nucleotides match TRBD2. The CDR3 here is CASSFLAGGSSYNEQFF. CDR3 coding DNA: TGCGCCAGCAGCTTTTTAGCGGGAGGAAGCTCCTACAATGAGCAGTTCTTC. Full variable domain (remainder filled in from reference TRBV5-1 and TRBJ2-1): KAGVTQTPRYLIKTRGQQVTLSCSPISGHRSVSWYQQTPGQGLQFLFEYFSETQRNKGNFPGRFSGRQFSNSRSEMNVSTLELGDSALYLCASSFLAGGSSYNEQFFGPGTRLTVL.